This entry concerns a single T cell receptor (beta chain). This clonotype was detected only a few times. Its cognate antigen has yet to be identified. No base qualities exist here, and no much larger clone lies one base off it. To prepare the library, 5' RACE was applied. Sequencer: Illumina HiSeq 2500. A second PCR of about 6 to 12 cycles was run with a J-beta primer mix and a sample-barcoded 5' primer. A unique molecular identifier was introduced onto each TCR beta cDNA molecule by a template-switch 5' adaptor carrying 12 random nucleotides. Each sample yielded at least 3 million CDR3-containing paired-end reads. The Mint cDNA synthesis kit, primed by a TRBC-specific oligonucleotide, was used to synthesize first-strand cDNA from all RNA. Following uracil-DNA glycosylase treatment, all cDNA underwent a first 18-cycle PCR with the universal primers M1SS and BC2_uni_R. Under the source paper's analysis protocol: Each sample was normalized by randomly selecting 1 million high-quality reads, each carrying a distinct molecular identifier. Reads sharing molecular identifiers were discarded rather than binned into consensus sequences. MiTCR, set to a Q25 quality threshold and the strictest error-elimination algorithm, was used for CDR3 identification, clonotype clustering and error correction. A nonparametric unseen species model using Euler transformation provided a lower-bound estimate of total TCR beta diversity. TCRdb redid the processing of the public reads, applying fastp at Q25 and MiXCR, and retained in-frame beta chains. Rows with one shared CDR3 protein collapse into an entry with the most common genes and DNA. TCRdb's processing, not the study's, gives the V and J calls here. The sample table contains 660,000 or so distinct CDR3 sequences; only one count was recorded for approximately 59% of them. The ten largest clones capture around 37% of the sample.

The data belong to a study of blood T cells in healthy people across ages (dated by TCRdb to between 2014 and 2017). Concerning the study at large: In model experiments, template switching captured roughly one uniquely barcoded TCR beta cDNA molecule for every two T cells. Using deep sequencing normalized with unique cDNA molecular identifiers, the study measured how TCR beta repertoire diversity changes with age. Four age groups were formed from the donors: young (average about 17 years), middle-aged (around 41), aged (62) and long-lived (approximately 80). To avoid experimental bias, donors of different ages were randomly spread across the sequencing lanes. Using the same blood draw, the study looked at two additional independent replicas of 1 million unique cDNA reads for two donors, one aged 18 to 29 and the other aged 80 or older.

The germline V gene supplies CDR1 SGHAT and CDR2 FQNNGV. The CDR3 has 14 amino acids, counting the end cysteine and phenylalanine. Of all the DNA, just the CDR3 is kept, 42 bases in frame from base 1. Relative to germline, V is 0 bases shorter and J is 4 bases shorter, with 9 bases between their ends. The donors were roughly 39 Caucasian individuals from Russia, aged about 6 to 100 years, who were systemically healthy. Around 10 milliliters of peripheral blood were collected from each donor into EDTA-treated Vacutainer tubes. Ficoll-Paque density-gradient centrifugation was used to isolate PBMCs, with at least 7 million per sample. Trizol reagent was used to extract total RNA from the PBMCs, yielding at least 5.5 micrograms per sample. The percentages of naive CD45RAhigh/CD27high T cells were determined by flow cytometry on a PBMC aliquot from every donor. What the research found in general, with its limitations: The long-lived group showed more naive CD4+ T cells, fewer expanded clones and increased TCR diversity than the aged group, suggesting age selection. Estimates of total diversity from one million sequenced T cells were regarded as lower bounds and underestimates. Because donor CMV infection status was unknown, age-related changes in expanded clonotypes were potentially confounded. Conclusive comparison of naive and antigen-experienced compartments was prevented by the profiling of bulk unsorted PBMCs. As age increased, observed TCR beta diversity per million T cells dropped in a roughly linear way, and a significant reduction was already evident by age 40. A strong correlation was found between observed TCR beta diversity and the percentage of naive T cells measured by flow cytometry.

The chain uses TRBV11-2 and TRBJ2-5; the D region is possibly TRBD1 or TRBD2, each matching across 5 bases. Sequenced material: blood. The receptor's source is a man between 60 and 70 years old in good health. The sequenced DNA is TGTGCCAGCAGCTTAGAGCCAGGGACAGAGACCCAGTACTTC. It encodes CASSLEPGTETQYF. Reference TRBV11-2 and TRBJ2-5 genes cover what lies past the CDR3, so the full variable domain is EAGVAQSPRYKIIEKRQSVAFWCNPISGHATLYWYQQILGQGPKLLIQFQNNGVVDDSQLPKDRFSAERLKGVDSTLKIQPAKLEDSAVYLCASSLEPGTETQYFGPGTRLLVL.